The present T cell receptor beta chain was sequenced within a study of blood T cell repertoires in COVID-19. Study summary: The cDNA or gDNA used as material had been derived from T cells, B-cell-depleted T cells, or PBMCs.

Everyone who took part was about 18 to 90 years old, and they came from roughly 25 US areas. Individuals in the exposed group had encountered a COVID-19 case within 2 weeks preceding study entry. Under the authors' procedure: The authors estimated nucleated cell counts from reference gene primer amplification. Produced via immunoSEQ multiplex PCR; TCRdb's table is partial and in-frame only. That table supplies the V and J calls and clone size; D and trimming were determined from the DNA. The sample comprises 210,000 or so clones, 80% to 90% of which are singletons, and around 3.6% rests with the top ten. CDR3 length equals 19 residues. The germline gives CDR1 SGHTS, CDR2 YDEGEE. Unmatched junction bases numbered 11, after V lost 5 bases and J lost 0 bases.

The sequencing sample was made of PBMCs or T cells enriched from blood (not recorded which). The TCR originated in a woman aged 25 to 39 who had been exposed to COVID-19. The chain combines TRBV5-8 with TRBJ2-6, with 10 bases fitting TRBD1. The CDR3 nucleotides read TGTGCCAGCAGAACCTCAAGACAGGGGGCTTACTCTGGGGCCAACGTCCTGACTTTC. This encodes CASRTSRQGAYSGANVLTF. Complete variable domain (other parts from reference TRBV5-8 and TRBJ2-6): EAGVTQSPTHLIKTRGQQATLRCSPISGHTSVYWYQQALGLGLQFLLWYDEGEERNRGNFPPRFSGRQFPNYSSELNVNALELEDSALYLCASRTSRQGAYSGANVLTFGAGSRLTVL.